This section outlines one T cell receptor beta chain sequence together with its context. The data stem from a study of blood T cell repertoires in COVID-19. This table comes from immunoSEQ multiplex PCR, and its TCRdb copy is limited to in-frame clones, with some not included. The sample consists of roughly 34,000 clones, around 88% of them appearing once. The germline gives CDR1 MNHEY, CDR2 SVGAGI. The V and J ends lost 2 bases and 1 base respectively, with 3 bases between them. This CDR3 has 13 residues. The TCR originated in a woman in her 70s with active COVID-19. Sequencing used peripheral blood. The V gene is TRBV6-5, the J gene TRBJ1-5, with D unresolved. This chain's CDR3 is CASSYSSNQPQHF. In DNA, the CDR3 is TGTGCCAGCAGTTACAGCAGCAATCAGCCCCAGCATTTT.